Shown below are 8 T cell receptor beta chains from a single sample sequenced in a study of blood T cell repertoires in COVID-19. TCRdb's table, derived via immunoSEQ multiplex PCR, lists solely in-frame clones and lacks some. In the table there are about 85,000 clones, 70% to 85% of which are singletons. Source material: peripheral blood. The origin of the receptors is a man between 65 and 80 years old with acute or convalescent COVID-19.

This chain links TRBV5-1 with TRBJ1-1; 10 bases match TRBD1. V dropped 4 bases and J dropped 3; count of bases not matched to a gene: 6. The CDR3 length is 15 residues. In germline, CDR1 is SGHRS, CDR2 YFSETQ. CDR3 nucleotides: TGCGCCAGCAGCACGGGACAGGGGATGGACACTGAAGCTTTCTTT. Residues: CASSTGQGMDTEAFF.

This clone appeared a single time. The chain is built from TRBV5-6 and TRBJ2-5; D gene uncertain. From germline, CDR1 is SGHDT and CDR2 YYEEEE. The CDR3 length is 14 residues. Trimming cost V 4 bases and J 2 bases, with 12 bases left between them. CDR3 loop: CASSHYGNQETQYF. The CDR3, as DNA: TGTGCCAGCAGCCATTATGGCAATCAAGAGACCCAGTACTTC.

The J gene is TRBJ1-2, the V gene TRBV19; D may be TRBD1 (5 bases). CDR1 and CDR2 (germline): LNHDA, SQIVND (reference sequence). Trimming removed 6 bases from V and 8 bases from J, with 16 bases in between. The CDR3 consists of 13 residues. The CDR3 is CASRKTGGFGYTF. CDR3 in DNA: TGTGCCAGTAGAAAGACGGGGGGTTTCGGCTACACCTTC.

This chain joins TRBV2 and TRBJ1-2, with D possibly matching TRBD1 (6 bases). Germline V lookup: CDR1 SNHLY, CDR2 FYNNEI. The CDR3 length is 14 residues. Trimming pared 7 bases from V and 0 bases from J, leaving 12 bases between. The CDR3 spells CASMRDTSNYGYTF. The CDR3 DNA reads as TGTGCCAGCATGAGGGACACCTCTAACTATGGCTACACCTTC.

The CDR3 loop is CASTFPGGNEQFF. CDR3 bases: TGTGCCAGCACCTTCCCCGGGGGGAATGAGCAGTTCTTC. The chain has TRBV6-5 and TRBJ2-1, with TRBD2 identical over 7 bases. Per the germline V gene, CDR1 is MNHEY and CDR2 is SVGAGI. The CDR3 totals 13 residues. Unmatched junction bases numbered 7, after V lost 7 bases and J lost 7 bases.

The chain has TRBV27 and TRBJ2-3; tentative D call: TRBD1 (6 bases). The CDR3 contains 11 residues. Trimming cost V 10 bases and J 8 bases, with 13 bases left between them. The germline CDR1 and CDR2 sequences are MNHEY and SMNVEV (reference sequence). In DNA form, the CDR3 reads TGTGCCACCGTACAGGGATTTACGCAGTATTTT. It is translated as CATVQGFTQYF.

CDR3 DNA sequence: TGTGCCATCCCAGCTCAGGGGCTCACCTACGAGCAGTACTTC. Its translation is CAIPAQGLTYEQYF. V and J are TRBV24-1 and TRBJ2-7, with a tentative D call TRBD1 (6 bases). Trimming shortened V by 11 bases and J by 2 bases, and 18 bases separated the two germline ends. The CDR3 has 14 amino acids. CDR1 is KGHDR and CDR2 is SFDVKD in the germline V gene.

V usage is TRBV28 and J usage is TRBJ1-1, with D possibly being TRBD1 (5 bases). Germline CDR1 MDHEN, CDR2 SYDVKM. V was cut by 3 bases and J by 0 bases, with 20 bases left in between. This CDR3 spans 18 amino acids. CDR3: CASSLSGQGRKMNTEAFF. CDR3 nucleotides: TGTGCCAGCAGTTTGAGCGGGCAGGGTAGGAAGATGAACACTGAAGCTTTCTTT.